Presented here are 9 T cell receptor beta chains from one specimen sequenced in a study of human T cells and chemical hapten exposure. Indicated time point: healthy volunteer bleed at 6 weeks. Unfractionated whole blood was the source from which total RNA was extracted. One entry per CDR3 protein results from TCRdb running MiXCR on the RACE reads. The data show about 77,000 distinct CDR3 sequences, with roughly 7.9% seen just once and 1.7% held by the top ten. Sequencing used whole blood. The source is a female donor in good health. Some clones in this sample may be carry-over from other donors' samples.

At least ten counts were recorded for this clonotype. This chain links TRBV6-6 with TRBJ2-5; 8 bases match TRBD1. The CDR3 is 14 amino acids. V gave up 6 bases and J gave up 3 bases; unmatched junction bases: 6. Germline V gene data show CDR1 as MNHNY and CDR2 as SVGAGI (reference sequence). CDR3 in DNA: TGTGCCAGCAGAAACAGGGGGAGAAAAGAGACCCAGTACTTC. Protein: CASRNRGRKETQYF.

Many counts were recorded for this clonotype. The chain combines TRBV6-6 with TRBJ2-7, with D possibly TRBD2 on 6 matching bases. In germline, CDR1 is MNHNY, CDR2 SVGAGI (reference sequence). The CDR3 consists of 15 residues. V lost 5 bases, J lost 1 base, and 15 bases lay in between. Here the CDR3 DNA reads TGTGCCAGCAGTCCTTTTAGCGGCTCTTCCTACGAGCAGTACTTC. It yields the protein CASSPFSGSSYEQYF.

The rearrangement joins TRBV3-1 to TRBJ2-1; no reliable D call. Trimming shortened V by 1 base and J by 4 bases, and 11 bases separated the two germline ends. The CDR3 extends over 15 amino acids. CDR1 and CDR2 (germline): LGHDT, YNNKEL (reference sequence). This CDR3 reads CASSQGTTHYNEQFF. DNA for the CDR3: TGTGCCAGCAGCCAAGGCACAACACATTACAATGAGCAGTTCTTC.

V gene TRBV5-1 combines with J gene TRBJ2-7; D is possibly TRBD1 (6 bases). Trimming pared 4 bases from V and 2 bases from J, leaving 19 bases between. The V gene's germline CDR1 is SGHRS and CDR2 YFSETQ. This CDR3 is 16 amino acids long. CDR3 in amino acids: CASSHRPTDRTYEQYF. In nucleotides, the CDR3 is TGCGCCAGCAGCCACCGCCCCACGGACAGAACCTACGAGCAGTACTTC. Full variable domain (outside the CDR3, taken from reference TRBV5-1 and TRBJ2-7): KAGVTQTPRYLIKTRGQQVTLSCSPISGHRSVSWYQQTPGQGLQFLFEYFSETQRNKGNFPGRFSGRQFSNSRSEMNVSTLELGDSALYLCASSHRPTDRTYEQYFGPGTRLTVT.

This clonotype was counted at least ten times. This chain connects TRBV13 to TRBJ1-1; D is ambiguous. Germline-derived CDR1 and CDR2 are PRHDT and FYEKMQ (reference sequence). The V end lost 2 bases, the J end lost 6 bases, and 19 bases lay between the germline ends. This CDR3 is 16 amino acids long. CDR3 region: CASSLSLEVRASEAFF. CDR3 nucleotide sequence: TGTGCCAGCAGCTTATCTCTTGAAGTTCGGGCCTCTGAAGCTTTCTTT.

The V gene is TRBV6-2 or TRBV6-3, the J gene TRBJ2-1; D uncertain. The CDR3 is 14 amino acids. CDR1 is MNHEY and CDR2 is SVGEGT in the germline V gene. The V and J ends lost 5 bases and 8 bases respectively, with 16 bases between them. Here the CDR3 DNA reads TGTGCCAGCAGTCTCGCGAGTGGCGCGGATGAGCAGTTCTTC. Its translation: CASSLASGADEQFF.

The chain combines TRBV19 with TRBJ2-3; 7 nucleotides line up with TRBD2. This CDR3 is built from 21 residues. The germline CDR1 and CDR2 sequences are LNHDA and SQIVND (reference sequence). With V trimmed by 8 bases and J by 0 bases, 26 bases remained unmatched. CDR3 coding DNA: TGTGCCAGTCGGGGCAGGGCGACGCAAGCGGGGCGATTAACTAGCACAGATACGCAGTATTTT. Encoded protein: CASRGRATQAGRLTSTDTQYF.

Concerning this clonotype: A much bigger clone sits one base away, suggesting this may be a read error. The chain combines TRBV12-3 or TRBV12-4 with TRBJ2-6; no clear D. The CDR3 is 16 residues long. CDR3 loop: CVTQIPNSPGANVLTF. The CDR3 bases are TGTGTCACCCAAATCCCCAACAGTCCTGGGGCCAACGTCCTGACTTTC.

This clonotype was detected a few times. The chain joins TRBV28 to TRBJ1-4; D possibly corresponds to TRBD1 (5 bases). CDR1 is MDHEN, CDR2 SYDVKM, per germline. V shed 6 bases and J shed 8 bases, with 22 bases lying between them. This CDR3 comprises 16 residues. The CDR3 DNA follows: TGTGCCAGCAGCCCCCTAGGGACCGGGGTTTCCGAAAAACTGTTTTTT. Translated, it gives CASSPLGTGVSEKLFF.